A selection of T cell receptor beta chains follows, all from one sample in a study of blood T cell repertoires in COVID-19. The data were produced by immunoSEQ multiplex PCR, yet TCRdb's version contains in-frame clones alone and is incomplete. The sample yields around 88,000 clones, approximately 91% seen once. Input material: peripheral blood. These receptors came from a man in his 60s with acute or convalescent COVID-19. The CDR3 runs from the conserved cysteine through the conserved F or W. D genes are given only for firm matches. The size entry is marked missing in some rows and otherwise reads once, few, many or a size class.

clone_size	d_call	v_call	j_call	cdr3_nt	cdr3_aa
.	.	TRBV6-1	TRBJ1-3	TGTGCCAGCAGTGAATATGGGCCAGGGCCTGGAAACACCATATATTTT	CASSEYGPGPGNTIYF
.	TRBD2	TRBV30	TRBJ2-3	TGTGCCTGGAGCCAAAAGGGACTAGTTACAGATACGCAGTATTTT	CAWSQKGLVTDTQYF
few	.	TRBV13	TRBJ2-7	TGTGCCAGCACAGAAGGAGGGAGATCCTACGAGCAGTACTTC	CASTEGGRSYEQYF
.	.	TRBV4-3	TRBJ2-1	TGCGCCAGCAGCGGGCGACCCTCGAATGAGCAGTTCTTC	CASSGRPSNEQFF
.	TRBD1	TRBV27	TRBJ2-1	TGTGCCAGCCAGGACAGGGTGAGCAATGAGCAGTTCTTC	CASQDRVSNEQFF
.	TRBD1	TRBV4-1	TRBJ2-7	TGCGCCAGCAGCCAAGTGACAGGGGGGGCCTACGAGCAGTACTTC	CASSQVTGGAYEQYF
.	.	TRBV5-1	TRBJ2-5	TGCGCCAGCAGCTTCTCCCGCCCTGGAGTAGAGACCCAGTACTTC	CASSFSRPGVETQYF
once	TRBD1	TRBV5-6	TRBJ1-4	TGTGCCAGCAGCTTGGCGGGGACAGGGGAAAAACTGTTTTTT	CASSLAGTGEKLFF
.	.	TRBV5-1	TRBJ2-2	TGCGCCAGCAGCATAGGACTGAACACCGGGGAGCTGTTTTTT	CASSIGLNTGELFF
once	TRBD1	TRBV7-9	TRBJ2-2	TGTGCCAGCAGCCCCCCGACAGGGAACCCAAACACCGGGGAGCTGTTTTTT	CASSPPTGNPNTGELFF
.	.	TRBV7-9	TRBJ1-4	TGTGCCAGCAGCTTATACAGGGATAGTAATGAAAAACTGTTTTTT	CASSLYRDSNEKLFF
.	TRBD1	TRBV27	TRBJ2-2	TGTGCCAGCAGTTTATCGACAGGGGGGCAAGTCGGGGAGCTGTTTTTT	CASSLSTGGQVGELFF
.	TRBD1	TRBV6-6	TRBJ1-1	TGTGCCAGCAGTCCAAATACAGGGGGGAACACTGAAGCTTTCTTT	CASSPNTGGNTEAFF
.	TRBD2	TRBV23-1	TRBJ2-2	TGCGCCAGCAGTCAATTAGCGGGAGCCGGGGAGCTGTTTTTT	CASSQLAGAGELFF
.	.	TRBV6-5	TRBJ2-5	TGTGCCAGCAGTTATCCAGGGGTTCGGCAGACCCAGTACTTC	CASSYPGVRQTQYF
.	.	TRBV5-1	TRBJ2-7	TGCGCCAGCATGAGGGTGGGGGGAGGCGCCTACGAGCAGTACTTC	CASMRVGGGAYEQYF
.	TRBD1	TRBV29-1	TRBJ1-6	TGCAGCGTGAGGACAGGGGGTAATTCACCCCTCCACTTT	CSVRTGGNSPLHF
.	TRBD2	TRBV7-9	TRBJ2-1	TGTGCCAGCAGCCTCACTAGCGGGAGGGTTATGGGGCAGTTCTTC	CASSLTSGRVMGQFF
.	.	TRBV6-5	TRBJ1-1	TGTGCCAGCAGCTCCCCATTCAGGGGGAACACTGAAGCTTTCTTT	CASSSPFRGNTEAFF
.	.	TRBV21-1	TRBJ2-2	TGTGCCAGCAGCAAGACTGGAAACTGGGCGAACACCGGGGAGCTGTTTTTT	CASSKTGNWANTGELFF
once	TRBD1	TRBV7-2	TRBJ2-7	TGTGCCAGCAGCTTATATGGGACAGGGGGGTACGAGCAGTACTTC	CASSLYGTGGYEQYF
once	TRBD2	TRBV6-2/TRBV6-3	TRBJ2-7	TGTGCCAGCAGCCCCCGTCGGGGGGAGAGCTCCTACGAGCAGTACTTC	CASSPRRGESSYEQYF
.	TRBD1	TRBV28	TRBJ1-5	TGTGCCAGCAGTACCCCCGGGACAGGGCGTCAGCCCCAGCATTTT	CASSTPGTGRQPQHF
.	TRBD2	TRBV27	TRBJ2-1	TGTGCCAGCAGTTTTGGACTAGGGAGGAATGAGCAGTTCTTC	CASSFGLGRNEQFF
.	.	TRBV28	TRBJ2-7	TGTGCCAGCAGCCCCCCGGGCTACGAGCAGTACTTC	CASSPPGYEQYF
.	.	TRBV9	TRBJ2-3	TGTGCCAGCAGCTTTGGGCAGAACACAGATACGCAGTATTTT	CASSFGQNTDTQYF
.	TRBD1	TRBV19	TRBJ2-1	TGTGCCAGTAGCCCCGGGACAGCGAATGAGCAGTTCTTC	CASSPGTANEQFF
.	TRBD2	TRBV19	TRBJ2-1	TGTGCCAGTAGTGCAGTTAGCGGGAGCCTCAGGACCTACAATGAGCAGTTCTTC	CASSAVSGSLRTYNEQFF
.	TRBD2	TRBV11-2	TRBJ2-7	TGTGCCAGCAGCATACGTGGGACTAGCGGGGTCTCCTACGAGCAGTACTTC	CASSIRGTSGVSYEQYF
.	.	TRBV10-3	TRBJ1-5	TGTGCCATCAGTGGGGGAGAAAATCAGCCCCAGCATTTT	CAISGGENQPQHF
.	TRBD1	TRBV10-3	TRBJ2-1	TGTGCCATCAGGGGACAGGGAGGAACTTACAATGAGCAGTTCTTC	CAIRGQGGTYNEQFF
.	TRBD2	TRBV6-6	TRBJ2-7	TGTGCCAGCCACCCCGGGGGGAGCTCCTACGAGCAGTACTTC	CASHPGGSSYEQYF
.	.	TRBV19	TRBJ1-6	TGTGCCAGTAATCAACCCTCTTTCGGGATAGCTGATTCACCCCTCCACTTT	CASNQPSFGIADSPLHF
few	.	TRBV29-1	TRBJ2-5	TGCAGCGTTGGTCCCACTGAGCGGGAGACCCAGTACTTC	CSVGPTERETQYF
.	TRBD2	TRBV19	TRBJ2-7	TGTGCCAGTAGCTTCTCGCGGGAGGTCCACGAGCAGTACTTC	CASSFSREVHEQYF
.	.	TRBV6-1	TRBJ1-1	TGTGCCAGCAGTGAGTCCGTGAACACTGAAGCTTTCTTT	CASSESVNTEAFF
.	.	TRBV2	TRBJ2-1	TGTGCCAGCAGGGAACTAGTTACGCCGGGTGAGCAGTTCTTC	CASRELVTPGEQFF
.	.	TRBV4-3	TRBJ2-7	TGCGCCAGCAGCCCTGCTCGGAGCGGCTACGAGCAGTACTTC	CASSPARSGYEQYF
.	.	TRBV28	TRBJ1-1	TGTGCCAGCAGACCCGGGGACGGGGGCACTGAAGCTTTCTTT	CASRPGDGGTEAFF
few	TRBD1	TRBV24-1	TRBJ2-1	TGTGCCACCAGTGATTTCGACAGGGGGACCCCCAATGAGCAGTTCTTC	CATSDFDRGTPNEQFF
.	TRBD2	TRBV4-3	TRBJ2-1	TGCGCCAGCAGCCAAGGATCTAGCGGGGGGGATGAGCAGTTCTTC	CASSQGSSGGDEQFF
.	.	TRBV27	TRBJ2-2	TGTGCCAGCAGTTTGGCCTCGAACACCGGGGAGCTGTTTTTT	CASSLASNTGELFF
.	TRBD1	TRBV5-1	TRBJ1-6	TGCGCCAGCGCACAGGGGGTTGCGAGTTCACCCCTCCACTTT	CASAQGVASSPLHF
few	.	TRBV20-1	TRBJ1-6	TGCAGTGCTAGTTGGGAGAATTCACCCCTCCACTTT	CSASWENSPLHF
.	TRBD1	TRBV7-6	TRBJ1-2	TGTGCCAGCAGCTTAGGACAGGGCGGCTATGGCTACACCTTC	CASSLGQGGYGYTF
.	.	TRBV28	TRBJ1-3	TGTGCCAGCAGTTTATGGACAGGCGTTTCTGGAAACACCATATATTTT	CASSLWTGVSGNTIYF
.	.	TRBV9	TRBJ2-1	TGTGCCAGCAGCGTATTGGACCTGGGAGAATACAATGAGCAGTTCTTC	CASSVLDLGEYNEQFF
.	.	TRBV15	TRBJ1-2	TGTGCCACTTCCATAACACCAGAATATGGCTACACCTTC	CATSITPEYGYTF
.	.	TRBV27	TRBJ1-1	TGTGCCAGTCAGACAAGGAACACTGAAGCTTTCTTT	CASQTRNTEAFF
.	.	TRBV3-1/TRBV3-2	TRBJ2-1	TGTGCCAGCAGCCTTCCCGGGGGTGGGATGCCTAATGAGCAGTTCTTC	CASSLPGGGMPNEQFF
.	.	TRBV19	TRBJ1-5	TGTGCCAGTAGTATAGAAAACAGCCGGAGGAGCAATCAGCCCCAGCATTTT	CASSIENSRRSNQPQHF
.	.	TRBV11-2	TRBJ1-2	TGTGCCAGCAGTCCGGGACTCCGGGGGGACTATGGCTACACCTTC	CASSPGLRGDYGYTF
.	TRBD2	TRBV11-3	TRBJ2-5	TGTGCCAGCAGCTCCATCTCAGCGGGAGTGGGAGAGACCCAGTACTTC	CASSSISAGVGETQYF
few	.	TRBV12-3/TRBV12-4	TRBJ2-7	TGTGCCAGCAGTTTGGGGCGCGAGCAGTACTTC	CASSLGREQYF